The rows below give T cell receptor beta chains drawn from one sample of a study of blood T cell repertoires in COVID-19. Method: immunoSEQ multiplex PCR; TCRdb's copy keeps in-frame clones and lacks some. The data contain a few hundred thousand clones, 70% to 90% of them singletons. Sequenced: peripheral blood. These TCRs come from a man between 60 and 75 years old who had recovered from COVID-19. Both conserved end residues are part of each CDR3. Each record gives: J gene, V gene, D gene, clone size, CDR3 DNA, CDR3 protein. The D gene is left open where the match is weak. Size is omitted from some rows. Given values are once, few, many or a class for expanded clones.

TRBJ1-1 | TRBV6-1 | NA | NA | TGTGCCAGCAGTGAAGCGTGGGGCGGCTACCCCGGGGGGGAAGCTTTCTTT | CASSEAWGGYPGGEAFF
TRBJ1-5 | TRBV12-3/TRBV12-4 | NA | few | TGTGCCAGCAGTTTGAACGGTAATCAGCCCCAGCATTTT | CASSLNGNQPQHF
TRBJ2-7 | TRBV7-2 | TRBD2 | NA | TGTGCCAGCAGCCCGGGACTAGCGGGGGCCCGCTACCAGTACTTC | CASSPGLAGARYQYF
TRBJ2-5 | TRBV5-1 | TRBD2 | NA | TGCGCCAGCGGGGTGAGCGGGGGGGCAGAGACCCAGTACTTC | CASGVSGGAETQYF
TRBJ2-7 | TRBV7-9 | TRBD1 | NA | TGTGCCAGCAGCGTAACAGGGGTTGAGCAGTATTTC | CASSVTGVEQYF
TRBJ1-6 | TRBV9 | TRBD1 | NA | TGTGCCAGCAGCGTACTCGACAGGGCAGTAAATTCACCCCTCCACTTT | CASSVLDRAVNSPLHF
TRBJ2-1 | TRBV5-6 | TRBD2 | NA | TGTGCCAGCAGCCGAAGACTAGCGGGGGACTACAATGAGCAGTTCTTC | CASSRRLAGDYNEQFF
TRBJ2-1 | TRBV5-1 | TRBD2 | NA | TGCGCCAGCAGCTCAGCGGCAGGGCGGGAGAATGAGCAGTTCTTC | CASSSAAGRENEQFF
TRBJ1-6 | TRBV7-2 | NA | NA | TGTGCCAGCAGCTTAGACCAGGGGACCTCCTATAATTCACCCCTCCACTTT | CASSLDQGTSYNSPLHF
TRBJ2-5 | TRBV29-1 | TRBD1 | medium-sized | TGCAGCACCTCAGGACAGGGGGGAGGAGAGACCCAGTACTTC | CSTSGQGGGETQYF
TRBJ2-5 | TRBV18 | TRBD1 | once | TGTGCCAGCTCACCCCAGACAGGGGGCGGTGAGACCCAGTACTTC | CASSPQTGGGETQYF
TRBJ1-2 | TRBV9 | NA | NA | TGTGCCAGCAGCGTAGACAGGGTTCATGGCTACACCTTC | CASSVDRVHGYTF
TRBJ2-1 | TRBV5-1 | NA | NA | TGCGCCAGCAGCTTGATGGGTAGCCAGAGCTCCTACAATGAGCAGTTCTTC | CASSLMGSQSSYNEQFF
TRBJ2-2 | TRBV19 | NA | NA | TGTGCCAGTACCCGATCGGGCGGGGAGCTGTTTTTT | CASTRSGGELFF
TRBJ2-5 | TRBV4-2 | TRBD2 | NA | TGTGCCAGCAGCCAAGGTGCGCGGGGGGGCACCCAAGAGACCCAGTACTTC | CASSQGARGGTQETQYF
TRBJ2-4 | TRBV3-1/TRBV3-2 | NA | NA | TGTGCCAGCAGCCAGAGAGAAAACATTCAGTACTTC | CASSQRENIQYF
TRBJ2-6 | TRBV2 | TRBD1 | NA | TGTGCCAGCAGGAGGGACAGGGGGCGGGGTTCTGGGGCCAACGTCCTGACTTTC | CASRRDRGRGSGANVLTF
TRBJ2-7 | TRBV5-1 | TRBD2 | NA | TGCGCCAGCAGCCCGGGACTAGCGGGAGGGGCTCCCTACGAGCAGTACTTC | CASSPGLAGGAPYEQYF
TRBJ1-2 | TRBV6-4 | NA | NA | TGTGCCAGCAGTGAAAGGGGGAGCTATGGCTACACCTTC | CASSERGSYGYTF
TRBJ2-7 | TRBV23-1 | NA | NA | TGCGCCAGCAGTCAAGGGACCAGGGGAAACTACGAGCAGTACTTC | CASSQGTRGNYEQYF
TRBJ1-3 | TRBV5-1 | TRBD1 | NA | TGCGCCAGCAGCACGGGACAGGGGACCGGAAACACCATATATTTT | CASSTGQGTGNTIYF
TRBJ2-2 | TRBV11-3 | NA | NA | TGTGCCAGCAGTGGCTTTCGTAACACCGGGGAGCTGTTTTTT | CASSGFRNTGELFF
TRBJ2-3 | TRBV19 | NA | NA | TGTGCCAGTCGGGCAAGGGGGAGCACAGATACGCAGTATTTT | CASRARGSTDTQYF
TRBJ2-2 | TRBV6-6 | TRBD1 | NA | TGTGCCAGCAGTTATACAGGGGACACCGGGGAGCTGTTTTTT | CASSYTGDTGELFF
TRBJ1-5 | TRBV28 | NA | NA | TGTGCCAGCAGGGGGCTCCTCTCCCTCCCCGTTAATCAGCCCCAGCATTTT | CASRGLLSLPVNQPQHF
TRBJ1-2 | TRBV4-2 | NA | NA | TGTGCCAGCAGCCAAGATAACCAGCGGAGGGGCTATGGCTACACCTTC | CASSQDNQRRGYGYTF
TRBJ2-4 | TRBV27 | NA | NA | TGTGCCAGCAGAGCGATAACGGGGAGTGCCAAAAACATTCAGTACTTC | CASRAITGSAKNIQYF
TRBJ1-1 | TRBV5-5 | NA | NA | TGTGCCAGCAGCTTGGCTACAGGGAACACTGAAGCTTTCTTT | CASSLATGNTEAFF
TRBJ2-7 | TRBV6-5 | NA | once | TGTGCCAGCAGAGCCCTGAGCACTCGTCCCTACGAGCAGTACTTC | CASRALSTRPYEQYF
TRBJ2-5 | TRBV5-4 | NA | NA | TGTGCCAGCAGCATCGGACAACAAGAGACCCAGTACTTC | CASSIGQQETQYF
TRBJ1-2 | TRBV5-6 | TRBD1 | many | TGTGCCAGCAGCGCGCCCGGGACAGGGACTAACTATGGCTACACCTTC | CASSAPGTGTNYGYTF
TRBJ1-1 | TRBV29-1 | NA | NA | TGCAGCGTTGAACCACAGGGCCACACTGAAGCTTTCTTT | CSVEPQGHTEAFF
TRBJ2-1 | TRBV19 | TRBD2 | NA | TGTGCCAGTAGTCCGGTAGCGGGAGTGGCCTACAATGAGCAGTTCTTC | CASSPVAGVAYNEQFF
TRBJ1-1 | TRBV19 | TRBD1 | NA | TGTGCCAGTAGTTTGACAGGGCCGGCTGAAGCTTTCTTT | CASSLTGPAEAFF
TRBJ1-5 | TRBV19 | NA | NA | TGTGCCAGTAGTATACCCCCCCTGACAGGATCCAATCAGCCCCAGCATTTT | CASSIPPLTGSNQPQHF
TRBJ2-7 | TRBV28 | TRBD1 | few | TGTGCCAGCAGACTTGGCCGGGACAGGGGGAACGAGCAGTACTTC | CASRLGRDRGNEQYF
TRBJ2-5 | TRBV19 | TRBD2 | NA | TGTGCCAGTAGTCGCGGGGTAGCGGGGGCCGGGGGGACCCAGTACTTC | CASSRGVAGAGGTQYF
TRBJ2-7 | TRBV7-9 | NA | NA | TGTGCCAGCAGCTTAAGCACAGCCCGGAACGAGCAGTACTTC | CASSLSTARNEQYF
TRBJ2-2 | TRBV28 | TRBD2 | once | TGTGCCAGCAGTTCCGTAGCCGGGAGGTTAAGCACCGGGGAGCTGTTTTTT | CASSSVAGRLSTGELFF
TRBJ2-7 | TRBV18 | TRBD1 | NA | TGTGCCAGCTCACCTCAGGGGGCTTCCTACGAGCAGTACTTC | CASSPQGASYEQYF
TRBJ2-5 | TRBV28 | TRBD1 | once | TGTGCCATTACAAGGACAGGGGGCACCCAAGAGACCCAGTACTTC | CAITRTGGTQETQYF
TRBJ2-3 | TRBV29-1 | TRBD2 | NA | TGCAGCGTTGAGGGGACTAGCGGGGTCACAGATACGCAGTATTTT | CSVEGTSGVTDTQYF
TRBJ2-7 | TRBV2 | NA | once | TGTGCCAGCAGCCCCCTCACAGGGAACGAGCAGTACTTC | CASSPLTGNEQYF
TRBJ2-2 | TRBV3-1/TRBV3-2 | NA | NA | TGTGCCAGCAGCCAAGGGAGGACGAACACCGGGGAGCTGTTTTTT | CASSQGRTNTGELFF
TRBJ1-2 | TRBV5-1 | TRBD1 | NA | TGCGCCAGCAGCTTGCGGGGCCGGGACAGAACTAACTATGGCTACACCTTC | CASSLRGRDRTNYGYTF
TRBJ1-2 | TRBV3-1/TRBV3-2 | TRBD1 | NA | TGTGCCAGCAGCCAACTCGGACAGGGGGCCGGGGGCTACACCTTC | CASSQLGQGAGGYTF
TRBJ1-3 | TRBV6-5 | TRBD1 | NA | TGTGCCAGCAGTTTAGGACAGGGTTGGGGAAACACCATATATTTT | CASSLGQGWGNTIYF
TRBJ2-2 | TRBV3-1/TRBV3-2 | TRBD2 | NA | TGTGCCAGCAGAGAAGGGGAGGGGTACACCGGGGAGCTGTTTTTT | CASREGEGYTGELFF
TRBJ1-2 | TRBV3-1/TRBV3-2 | NA | NA | TGTGCCAGCAGCCAAGTAATGTATGGCTACACCTTC | CASSQVMYGYTF
TRBJ1-2 | TRBV18 | NA | NA | TGTGCCAGCTCACCCCCGCAGGGCTTCATGGGTGGCTACACCTTC | CASSPPQGFMGGYTF
TRBJ2-3 | TRBV4-1 | NA | NA | TGCGCCAGCAGCCAAGAGGAGCGCGGCTACACGCAGTATTTT | CASSQEERGYTQYF
TRBJ2-1 | TRBV7-2 | TRBD2 | NA | TGTGCCAGCAGCTCCCGTCCAGCGGGAGGGCTAGCCTACAATGAGCAGTTCTTC | CASSSRPAGGLAYNEQFF
TRBJ1-1 | TRBV28 | NA | once | TGTGCCACCGAAACGACCCCGGGGGGTGAAGCTTTCTTT | CATETTPGGEAFF
TRBJ2-5 | TRBV10-2 | NA | NA | TGCGCCAGCAGTGATGGGGGCTGGGAGACCCAGTACTTC | CASSDGGWETQYF
TRBJ2-2 | TRBV5-1 | TRBD2 | once | TGCGCCAGCAGACTAGCGGGGGCCGATACCGGGGAGCTGTTTTTT | CASRLAGADTGELFF
TRBJ2-7 | TRBV5-1 | NA | NA | TGCGCCAGCAGTTTCGAATCTGCCGCCGGGACTTACTACGAGCAGTACTTC | CASSFESAAGTYYEQYF
TRBJ1-3 | TRBV5-4 | NA | NA | TGTGCCAGCAGCCCTCAGGCGCAGGGAAACACCATATATTTT | CASSPQAQGNTIYF
TRBJ2-7 | TRBV10-3 | TRBD1 | few | TGTGCCATTTGGGACAGGGGGACCTACGAGCAGTACTTC | CAIWDRGTYEQYF
TRBJ2-5 | TRBV2 | NA | NA | TGTGCCAGCACCGTAGGGACTTGGGAGACCCAGTACTTC | CASTVGTWETQYF
TRBJ2-2 | TRBV7-2 | NA | few | TGTGCCAGCAGCTTAAGGGGCGCCCTGGCCACCGGGGAGCTGTTTTTT | CASSLRGALATGELFF